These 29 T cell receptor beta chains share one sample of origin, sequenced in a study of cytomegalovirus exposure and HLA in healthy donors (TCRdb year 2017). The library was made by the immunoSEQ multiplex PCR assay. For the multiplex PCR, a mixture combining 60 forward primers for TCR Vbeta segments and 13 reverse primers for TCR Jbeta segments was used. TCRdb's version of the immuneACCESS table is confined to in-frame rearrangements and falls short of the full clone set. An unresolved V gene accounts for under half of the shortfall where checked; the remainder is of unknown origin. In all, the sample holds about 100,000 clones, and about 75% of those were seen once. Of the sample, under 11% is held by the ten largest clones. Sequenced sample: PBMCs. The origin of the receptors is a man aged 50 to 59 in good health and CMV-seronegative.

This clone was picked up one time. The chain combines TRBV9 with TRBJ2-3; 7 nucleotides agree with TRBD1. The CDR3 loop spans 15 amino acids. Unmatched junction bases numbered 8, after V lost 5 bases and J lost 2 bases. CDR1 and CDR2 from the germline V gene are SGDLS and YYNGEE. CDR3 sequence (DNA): TGTGCCAGCAGAAAGACAGGGCTCGCCACAGATACGCAGTATTTT. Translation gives CASRKTGLATDTQYF.

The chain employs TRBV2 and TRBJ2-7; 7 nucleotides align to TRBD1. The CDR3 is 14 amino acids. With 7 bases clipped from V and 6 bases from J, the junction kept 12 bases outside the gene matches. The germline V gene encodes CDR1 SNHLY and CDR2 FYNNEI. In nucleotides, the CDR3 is TGTGCCAGCACTAAAGAACAGGGGAGTTTCGAGCAGTACTTC. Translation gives CASTKEQGSFEQYF.

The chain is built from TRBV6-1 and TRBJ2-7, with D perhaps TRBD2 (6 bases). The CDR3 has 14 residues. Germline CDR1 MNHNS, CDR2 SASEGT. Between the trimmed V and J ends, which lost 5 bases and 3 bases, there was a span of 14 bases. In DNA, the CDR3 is TGTGCCAGCAGTCATCGGGACTTTGACTACGAGCAGTACTTC. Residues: CASSHRDFDYEQYF.

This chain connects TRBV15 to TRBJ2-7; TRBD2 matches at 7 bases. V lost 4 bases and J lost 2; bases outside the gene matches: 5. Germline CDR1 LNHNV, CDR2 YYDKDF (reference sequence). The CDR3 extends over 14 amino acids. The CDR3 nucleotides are TGTGCCACCAGCACCTCGGGGGGAGCCTACGAGCAGTACTTC. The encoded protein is CATSTSGGAYEQYF. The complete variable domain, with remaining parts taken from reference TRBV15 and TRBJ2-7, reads DAMVIQNPRYQVTQFGKPVTLSCSQTLNHNVMYWYQQKSSQAPKLLFHYYDKDFNNEADTPDNFQSRRPNTSFCFLDIRSPGLGDTAMYLCATSTSGGAYEQYFGPGTRLTVT.

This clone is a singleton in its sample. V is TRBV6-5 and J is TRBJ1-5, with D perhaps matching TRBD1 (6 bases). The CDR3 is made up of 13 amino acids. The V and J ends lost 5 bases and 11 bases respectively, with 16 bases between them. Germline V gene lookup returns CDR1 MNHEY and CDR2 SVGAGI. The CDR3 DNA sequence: TGTGCCAGCAGTCGGGACAACAACCGGGCCCAGCATTTT. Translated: CASSRDNNRAQHF.

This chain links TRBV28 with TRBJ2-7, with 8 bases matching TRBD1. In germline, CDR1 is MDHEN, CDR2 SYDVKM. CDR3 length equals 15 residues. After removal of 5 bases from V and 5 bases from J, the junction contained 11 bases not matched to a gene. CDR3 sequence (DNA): TGTGCCAGCAGTCTTCCGGGACAGGTTTCCAACGAGCAGTACTTC. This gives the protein CASSLPGQVSNEQYF.

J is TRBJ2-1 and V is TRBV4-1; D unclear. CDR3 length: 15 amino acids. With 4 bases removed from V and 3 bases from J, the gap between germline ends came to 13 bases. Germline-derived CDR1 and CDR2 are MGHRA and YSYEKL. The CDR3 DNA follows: TGCGCCAGCAGCCCCGATAATTCTAACTACAATGAGCAGTTCTTC. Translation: CASSPDNSNYNEQFF.

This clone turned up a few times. Here the CDR3 reads CASSTGTGSTYEQYF. The CDR3 nucleotides are TGTGCCAGCAGCACCGGGACAGGGAGCACCTACGAGCAGTACTTC. The rearrangement joins TRBV5-4 to TRBJ2-7; 9 nucleotides agree with TRBD1. The CDR3 covers 15 residues. CDR1 SGHNT and CDR2 YYREEE come from the germline V gene (reference sequence). The V segment lost 4 bases and the J segment 2 bases; nucleotides outside the gene matches: 7.

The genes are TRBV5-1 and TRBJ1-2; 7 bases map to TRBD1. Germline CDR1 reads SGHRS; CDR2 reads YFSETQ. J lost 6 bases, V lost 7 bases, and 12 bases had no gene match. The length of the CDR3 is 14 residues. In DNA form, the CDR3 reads TGCGCCAGCGGCCAGATGACAGGGTACGATGGCTACACCTTC. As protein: CASGQMTGYDGYTF.

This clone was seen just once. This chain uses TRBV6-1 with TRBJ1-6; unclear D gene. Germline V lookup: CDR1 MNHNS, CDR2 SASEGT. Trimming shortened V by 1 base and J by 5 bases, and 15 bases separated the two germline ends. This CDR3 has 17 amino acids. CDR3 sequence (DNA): TGTGCCAGCAGTGAAGGAGCGGTGAGGTACGATAATTCACCCCTCCACTTT. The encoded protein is CASSEGAVRYDNSPLHF.

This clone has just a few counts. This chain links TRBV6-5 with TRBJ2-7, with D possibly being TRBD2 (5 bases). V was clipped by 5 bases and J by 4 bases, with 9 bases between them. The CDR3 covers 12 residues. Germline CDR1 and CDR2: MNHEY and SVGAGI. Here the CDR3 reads CASSARGYEQYF. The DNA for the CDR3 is TGTGCCAGCAGTGCCCGGGGTTACGAGCAGTACTTC.

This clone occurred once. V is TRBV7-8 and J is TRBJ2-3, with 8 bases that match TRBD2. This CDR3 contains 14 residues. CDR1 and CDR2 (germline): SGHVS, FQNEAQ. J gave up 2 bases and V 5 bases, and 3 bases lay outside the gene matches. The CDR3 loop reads CASSETSATDTQYF. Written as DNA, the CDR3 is TGTGCCAGCAGCGAGACTAGCGCCACAGATACGCAGTATTTT.

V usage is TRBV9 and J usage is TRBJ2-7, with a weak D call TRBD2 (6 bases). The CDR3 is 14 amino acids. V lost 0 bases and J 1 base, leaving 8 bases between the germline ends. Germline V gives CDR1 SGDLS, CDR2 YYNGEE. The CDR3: CASSVASESYEQYF. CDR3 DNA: TGTGCCAGCAGCGTAGCTAGCGAGTCCTACGAGCAGTACTTC.

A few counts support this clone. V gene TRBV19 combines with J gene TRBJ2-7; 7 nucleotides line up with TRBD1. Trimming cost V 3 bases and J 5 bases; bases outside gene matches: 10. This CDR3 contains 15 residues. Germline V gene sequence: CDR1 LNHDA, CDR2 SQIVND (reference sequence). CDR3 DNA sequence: TGTGCCAGTAGTATCCCTCGGACAGGAGGCCACGAGCAGTACTTC. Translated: CASSIPRTGGHEQYF.

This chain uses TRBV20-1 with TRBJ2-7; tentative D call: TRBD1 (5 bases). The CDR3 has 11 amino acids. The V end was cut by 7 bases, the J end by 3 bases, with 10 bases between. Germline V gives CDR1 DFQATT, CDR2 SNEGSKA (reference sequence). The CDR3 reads CSGQRIYEQYF. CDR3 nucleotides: TGCAGTGGACAGAGAATCTACGAGCAGTACTTC.

The CDR3 here is CASSITQWDSSNTGELFF. The CDR3 DNA reads as TGCGCCAGCAGCATCACGCAATGGGACAGCTCGAACACCGGGGAGCTGTTTTTT. The chain is built from TRBV5-1 and TRBJ2-2; TRBD1 matches 7 bases. This CDR3 region has 18 residues. Trimming at V came to 4 bases and at J to 0 bases, leaving 12 bases not matched to a gene. CDR1 and CDR2 (germline): SGHRS, YFSETQ.

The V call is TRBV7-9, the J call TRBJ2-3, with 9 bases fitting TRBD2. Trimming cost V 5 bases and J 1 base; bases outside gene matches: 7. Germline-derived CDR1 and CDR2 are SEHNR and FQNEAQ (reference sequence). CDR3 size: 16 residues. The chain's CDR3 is CASSPRLAERTDTQYF. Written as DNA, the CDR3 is TGTGCCAGCAGCCCCCGACTAGCGGAGCGCACAGATACGCAGTATTTT.

The CDR3 bases are TGTGCCAGCAGGATAACAGGGGTCGCCGAGCAGTACTTC. Protein: CASRITGVAEQYF. The chain employs TRBV2 and TRBJ2-7, with 7 bases fitting TRBD1. The trim removed 6 bases at V and 6 bases at J, leaving 8 bases unmatched. From germline, CDR1 is SNHLY and CDR2 FYNNEI. This CDR3 has 13 residues.

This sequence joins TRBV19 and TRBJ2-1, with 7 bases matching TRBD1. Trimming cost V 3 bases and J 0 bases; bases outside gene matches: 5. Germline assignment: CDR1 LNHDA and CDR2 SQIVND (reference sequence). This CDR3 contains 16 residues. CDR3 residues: CASSMPGTASYNEQFF. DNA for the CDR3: TGTGCCAGTAGTATGCCGGGGACAGCCTCCTACAATGAGCAGTTCTTC.

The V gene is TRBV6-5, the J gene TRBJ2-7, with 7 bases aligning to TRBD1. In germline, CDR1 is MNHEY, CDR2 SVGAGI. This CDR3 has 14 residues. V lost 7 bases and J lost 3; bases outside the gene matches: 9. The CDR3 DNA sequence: TGTGCCAGCACCTACCGGGACAGCTTCTACGAGCAGTACTTC. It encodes CASTYRDSFYEQYF.

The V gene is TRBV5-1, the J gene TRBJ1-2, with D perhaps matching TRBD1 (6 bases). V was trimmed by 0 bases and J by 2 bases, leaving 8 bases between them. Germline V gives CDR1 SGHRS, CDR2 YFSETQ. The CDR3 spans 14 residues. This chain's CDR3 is CASSLDRANYGYTF. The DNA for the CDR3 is TGCGCCAGCAGCTTGGACAGGGCCAACTATGGCTACACCTTC.

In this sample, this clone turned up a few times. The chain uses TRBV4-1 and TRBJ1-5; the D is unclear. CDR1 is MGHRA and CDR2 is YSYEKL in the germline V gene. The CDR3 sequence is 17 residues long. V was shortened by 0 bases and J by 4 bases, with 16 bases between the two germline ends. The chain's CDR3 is CASSQDKNTWPNQPQHF. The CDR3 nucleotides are TGCGCCAGCAGCCAAGATAAGAACACCTGGCCAAATCAGCCCCAGCATTTT.

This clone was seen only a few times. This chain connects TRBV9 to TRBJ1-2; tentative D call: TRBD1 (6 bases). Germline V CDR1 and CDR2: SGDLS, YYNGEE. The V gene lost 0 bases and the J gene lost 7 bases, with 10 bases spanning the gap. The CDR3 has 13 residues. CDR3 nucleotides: TGTGCCAGCAGCGTAGAGGGGGTTGCTGGCTACACCTTC. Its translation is CASSVEGVAGYTF.

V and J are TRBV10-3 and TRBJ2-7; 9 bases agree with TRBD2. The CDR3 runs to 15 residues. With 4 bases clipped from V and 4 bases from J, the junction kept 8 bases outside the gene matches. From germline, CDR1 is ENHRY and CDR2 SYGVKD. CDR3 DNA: TGTGCCATCAGTGGAAAGACTAGCGGAGAATACGAGCAGTACTTC. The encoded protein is CAISGKTSGEYEQYF.

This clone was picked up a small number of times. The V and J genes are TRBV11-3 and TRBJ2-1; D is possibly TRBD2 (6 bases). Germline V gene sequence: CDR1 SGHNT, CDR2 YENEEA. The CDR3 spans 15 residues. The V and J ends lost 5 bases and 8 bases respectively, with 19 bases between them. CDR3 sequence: CASSLGSELRDEQFF. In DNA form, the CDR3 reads TGTGCCAGCAGCCTCGGGAGTGAACTACGCGATGAGCAGTTCTTC.

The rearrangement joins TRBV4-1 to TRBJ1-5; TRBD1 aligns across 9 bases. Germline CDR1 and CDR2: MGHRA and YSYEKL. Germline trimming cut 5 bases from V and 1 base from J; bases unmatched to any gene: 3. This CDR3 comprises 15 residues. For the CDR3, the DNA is TGCGCCAGCAGCTTACAGGGGGCAAGCAATCAGCCCCAGCATTTT. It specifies CASSLQGASNQPQHF.

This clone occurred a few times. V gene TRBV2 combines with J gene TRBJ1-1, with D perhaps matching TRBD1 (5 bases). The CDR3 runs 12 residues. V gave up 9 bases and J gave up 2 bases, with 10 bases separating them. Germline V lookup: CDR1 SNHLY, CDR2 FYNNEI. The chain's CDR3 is CASHRTNTEAFF. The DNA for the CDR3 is TGTGCCAGTCACAGGACCAACACTGAAGCTTTCTTT.

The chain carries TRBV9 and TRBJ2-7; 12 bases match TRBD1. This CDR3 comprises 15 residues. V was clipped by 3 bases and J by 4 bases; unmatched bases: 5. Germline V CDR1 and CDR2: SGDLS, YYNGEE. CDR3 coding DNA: TGTGCCAGCAGCGCAGGGACAGGGGGCGAGTACGAGCAGTACTTC. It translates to CASSAGTGGEYEQYF.

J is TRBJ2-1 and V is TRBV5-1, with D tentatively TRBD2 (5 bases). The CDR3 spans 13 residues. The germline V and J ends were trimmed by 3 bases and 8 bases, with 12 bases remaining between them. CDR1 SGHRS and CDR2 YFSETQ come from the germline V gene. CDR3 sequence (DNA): TGCGCCAGCAGCTCGGACCTCGGGGATGAGCAGTTCTTC. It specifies CASSSDLGDEQFF.